This TCR beta chain was documented in a study of T cell responses to AZD1222 COVID-19 vaccine. V lost 2 bases to trimming and J lost 4 bases, with 11 bases between them. The CDR3 sequence is 14 residues long. Germline CDR1 reads MNHNS; CDR2 reads SASEGT. Remarks on this clone: Its specificity is unknown.

The protocol was immunoSEQ multiplex PCR, while the TCRdb copy is restricted to in-frame clones and leaves out a portion. Here the sample spans roughly 100,000 clones, 70% to 90% being singletons. Points from the study as a whole: Reportedly, nearly half the spike-specific TCRs target unmutated variant regions. Receipt of two AZD1222 doses was followed by a rise in Spike-specific TCR breadth and depth. White British ancestry dominated among donors, who included more females, and clonal diversity was possibly underestimated.

The source was peripheral blood, collected 28 days after the second AZD1222 dose. The chain combines TRBV6-1 with TRBJ1-1, with D maybe TRBD1 (6 bases). This TCR was sampled from an adult who received the AZD1222 COVID-19 vaccine. This CDR3 reads CASSEIGGGTEAFF. CDR3 DNA: TGTGCCAGCAGTGAAATAGGGGGGGGCACTGAAGCTTTCTTT.